This TCR beta chain was sequenced in a study of T cell repertoires in cytomegalovirus infection. Looking at the study overall: CMV infection plus the matching HLA type was flagged by public TCR beta signatures.

This clonotype has a handful of counts. The antigen remains undetermined. The study, taken as a whole, reports: Across the ex vivo response, the dominant clonotypes were HLA-C-restricted CMV-specific TCR beta clonotypes.

TCRdb called the reads again in MiXCR, with one record for every CDR3 protein. This sample yields roughly 280,000 distinct CDR3 sequences, of which roughly a fifth are seen a single time; roughly 19% belongs to the top ten. The CDR3 contains 16 residues. Looked up from germline, CDR1 is SGHNT and CDR2 is YENEEA. The V end lost 3 bases, the J end lost 5 bases, and 17 bases lay between the germline ends. The chain recombines TRBV11-3 with TRBJ2-1; D unclear. The specimen comprised cultured PBMCs, sampled from culture after CMV antigen stimulation. The receptor's source is a human donor in good health (CMV status not recorded). Some clones in this sample may be carry-over from other donors' samples. The chain's CDR3 is CASSFSGATPDNEQFF. CDR3 nucleotide sequence: TGTGCCAGCAGCTTTTCAGGTGCAACTCCAGACAATGAGCAGTTCTTC.